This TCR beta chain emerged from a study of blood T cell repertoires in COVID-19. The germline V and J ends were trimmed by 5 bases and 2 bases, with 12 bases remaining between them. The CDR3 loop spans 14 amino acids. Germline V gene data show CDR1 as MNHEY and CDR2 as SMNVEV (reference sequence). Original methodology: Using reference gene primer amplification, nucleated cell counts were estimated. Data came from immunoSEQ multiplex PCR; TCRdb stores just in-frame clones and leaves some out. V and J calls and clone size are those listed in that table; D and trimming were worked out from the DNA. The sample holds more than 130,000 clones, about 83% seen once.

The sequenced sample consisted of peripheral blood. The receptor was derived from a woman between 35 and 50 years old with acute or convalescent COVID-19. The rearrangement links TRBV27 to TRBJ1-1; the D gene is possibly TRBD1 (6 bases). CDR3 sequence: CASSRGGANTEAFF. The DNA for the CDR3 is TGTGCCAGCAGTAGAGGGGGTGCAAACACTGAAGCTTTCTTT.